This T cell receptor beta chain stems from a study of T cell repertoires in cytomegalovirus infection. About this clonotype itself: The antigen is not known.

CDR3 size: 15 residues. The ends were cut back, 3 bases at V and 9 bases at J, with 15 bases in the middle. The germline V gene has CDR1 SGHTA and CDR2 FQGNSA. TCRdb redid the calling of the reads with MiXCR, one entry per CDR3 protein. The sample consists of approximately 470,000 distinct CDR3 sequences, 40% to 50% of them appearing once. The sequencing here drew on cultured PBMCs, taken from culture after CMV antigen stimulation. This receptor was obtained from a human donor in good health (CMV status not recorded). Some clones in this sample may be carry-over from other donors' samples. The V gene is TRBV7-2, the J gene TRBJ1-6; perhaps TRBD1 as D (6 bases). In DNA, the CDR3 is TGTGCCAGCAGCTTTTTCATGGGGGCTTCTTCACCCCTCCACTTT. Amino acid sequence: CASSFFMGASSPLHF.